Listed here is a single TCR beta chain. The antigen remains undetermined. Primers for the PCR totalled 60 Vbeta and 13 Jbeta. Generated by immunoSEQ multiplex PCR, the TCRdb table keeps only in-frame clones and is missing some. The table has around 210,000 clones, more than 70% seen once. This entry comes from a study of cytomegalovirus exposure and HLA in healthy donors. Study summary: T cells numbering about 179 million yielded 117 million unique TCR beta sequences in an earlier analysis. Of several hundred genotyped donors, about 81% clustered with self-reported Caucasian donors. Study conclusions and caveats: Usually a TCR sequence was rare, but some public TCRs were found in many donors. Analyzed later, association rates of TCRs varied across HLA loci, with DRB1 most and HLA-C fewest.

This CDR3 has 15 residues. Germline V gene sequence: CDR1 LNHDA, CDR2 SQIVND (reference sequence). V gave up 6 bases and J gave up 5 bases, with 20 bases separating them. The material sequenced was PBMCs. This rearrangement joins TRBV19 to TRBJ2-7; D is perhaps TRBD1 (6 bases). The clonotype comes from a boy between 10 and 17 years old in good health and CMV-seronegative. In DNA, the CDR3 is TGTGCCAGTAGGGAACAGGGAACTCTTTTACACGAGCAGTACTTC. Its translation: CASREQGTLLHEQYF.